The 26 T cell receptor beta chains presented below share a single source sample, sequenced in a study of T cells in Graves' hyperthyroidism and ophthalmopathy. RNA transcripts yielded amplified TCR beta CDR3 regions. Carried out on the TCR CDR3, a first-round RT-PCR used the HTBI primer set. MiXCR was run by TCRdb on the multiplex PCR reads, yielding one entry per CDR3 protein. This table has 530,000 or so distinct CDR3 sequences, roughly a sixth appearing once. Sequencing was carried out using blood. The receptor set was obtained from a woman aged 18-35 years with Graves' ophthalmopathy.

This clonotype was detected many times. This sequence joins TRBV2 and TRBJ2-3; 7 bases fit TRBD2. The germline gives CDR1 SNHLY, CDR2 FYNNEI. Trimming took 6 bases from V and 1 from J; bases not matched to a gene: 13. This CDR3 is 17 amino acids long. The CDR3 region has the DNA TGTGCCAGCAGGGGTACTAGCGACGTTTTACGCACAGATACGCAGTATTTT. It translates to CASRGTSDVLRTDTQYF. Full variable domain (remainder filled in from reference TRBV2 and TRBJ2-3): EPEVTQTPSHQVTQMGQEVILRCVPISNHLYFYWYRQILGQKVEFLVSFYNNEISEKSEIFDDQFSVERPDGSNFTLKIRSTKLEDSAMYFCASRGTSDVLRTDTQYFGPGTRLTVL.

This clonotype was counted ten times or more. The CDR3 loop reads CASSRTAFNEKLFF. CDR3 sequence (DNA): TGTGCCAGCAGCCGGACAGCTTTTAATGAAAAACTGTTTTTT. The chain has TRBV7-9 and TRBJ1-4; D possibly corresponds to TRBD1 (6 bases). Germline assignment: CDR1 SEHNR and CDR2 FQNEAQ (reference sequence). Between the trimmed V and J ends, which lost 5 bases and 4 bases, there was a span of 11 bases. This CDR3 is 14 amino acids long.

The chain recombines TRBV18 with TRBJ1-2; D is unclear. The CDR3 is 16 residues long. Looked up from germline, CDR1 is KGHSH and CDR2 is LQKENI. With 2 bases removed from V and 1 base from J, the gap between germline ends came to 14 bases. CDR3 in amino acids: CASSPVLATINYGYTF. CDR3 coding DNA: TGTGCCAGCTCACCAGTGCTTGCAACTATTAACTATGGCTACACCTTC.

Ten or more counts support this clonotype. The chain links TRBV6-1 to TRBJ2-7; 9 nucleotides line up with TRBD2. The CDR3 consists of 14 residues. Germline assignment: CDR1 MNHNS and CDR2 SASEGT. The junction had 4 bases not matched to a gene; V was cut back by 5 bases and J by 2 bases. In nucleotides, the CDR3 is TGTGCCAGCAGTCTAGCGGGACCCCCCTACGAGCAGTACTTC. Translation: CASSLAGPPYEQYF.

This clonotype was seen more than once but under ten times. This may come from a read error, since a much larger clone is one base off. The gene calls are TRBV28 and TRBJ1-1, with a tentative D call TRBD1 (6 bases). Germline V gene lookup returns CDR1 MDHEN and CDR2 SYDVKM. V lost 6 bases to trimming and J lost 6 bases, with 23 bases between them. The CDR3 is 16 residues long. The CDR3: CASRPSPGHPNAEAFF. DNA for the CDR3: TGTGCCAGCAGACCCTCCCCGGGACACCCAAACGCTGAAGCTTTCTTT.

In its sample, this clonotype was seen many times. The V gene is TRBV28, the J gene TRBJ1-1, with D perhaps matching TRBD1 (6 bases). Trimming shortened V by 1 base and J by 0 bases, and 9 bases separated the two germline ends. The CDR3 totals 15 residues. The germline V gene has CDR1 MDHEN and CDR2 SYDVKM. CDR3 sequence (DNA): TGTGCCAGCAGTTTATTTGGGGGCCTGAACACTGAAGCTTTCTTT. This encodes CASSLFGGLNTEAFF.

This clonotype was counted a few times. The chain uses TRBV29-1 and TRBJ2-1; a possible D gene is TRBD2 (6 bases). V was shortened by 3 bases and J by 4 bases, with 7 bases between the two germline ends. CDR1 SQVTM and CDR2 ANQGSEA come from the germline V gene. The CDR3 contains 12 residues. The DNA of the CDR3 is TGCAGCGTTGACCGGGAGTACAATGAGCAGTTCTTC. This encodes CSVDREYNEQFF.

This clonotype was detected ten times or more. The J gene is TRBJ2-7, the V gene TRBV11-1; 9 bases align to TRBD1. The CDR3 has 15 residues. Unmatched junction bases numbered 4, after V lost 1 base and J lost 3 bases. Per the germline V gene, CDR1 is SGHAT and CDR2 is FQDESV (reference sequence). CDR3 sequence: CASSLGGQGFYEQYF. DNA of the CDR3: TGTGCCAGCAGCTTAGGGGGACAGGGCTTCTACGAGCAGTACTTC. The variable domain in full, completed from reference TRBV11-1 and TRBJ2-7, reads EAEVAQSPRYKITEKSQAVAFWCDPISGHATLYWYRQILGQGPELLVQFQDESVVDDSQLPKDRFSAERLKGVDSTLKIQPAELGDSAMYLCASSLGGQGFYEQYFGPGTRLTVT.

This clonotype was counted many times. The gene calls are TRBV11-1 and TRBJ2-1; TRBD2 matches at 14 bases. The junction had 5 bases not matched to a gene; V was cut back by 5 bases and J by 8 bases. The V gene's germline CDR1 is SGHAT and CDR2 FQDESV (reference sequence). There are 15 residues in the CDR3. The CDR3 DNA is TGTGCCAGCAGCCCCACGGGACTAGCGGGAGATGAGCAGTTCTTC. Residues: CASSPTGLAGDEQFF.

This clonotype was counted between two and nine times. This sequence joins TRBV14 and TRBJ2-3; TRBD2 matches 8 bases. The V segment lost 3 bases and the J segment 5 bases; nucleotides outside the gene matches: 4. This CDR3 contains 14 residues. CDR1 SGHDN and CDR2 FVKESK come from the germline V gene. The CDR3 region has the DNA TGTGCCAGCAGCCAGGCGGGAGGAGGAGATACGCAGTATTTT. Translated: CASSQAGGGDTQYF.

The chain joins TRBV27 to TRBJ2-1, with D unresolved. Germline-derived CDR1 and CDR2 are MNHEY and SMNVEV (reference sequence). The CDR3 totals 14 residues. V shed 3 bases and J shed 1 base, with 7 bases lying between them. DNA for the CDR3: TGTGCCAGCAGTTTGGCCTTGTCCTACAATGAGCAGTTCTTC. This encodes CASSLALSYNEQFF.

This clonotype was seen repeatedly, ten times or more. This chain joins TRBV3-1 and TRBJ2-1; 8 bases agree with TRBD2. There are 15 residues in the CDR3. Unmatched junction bases numbered 8, after V lost 1 base and J lost 9 bases. Looked up from germline, CDR1 is LGHDT and CDR2 is YNNKEL (reference sequence). The DNA of the CDR3 is TGTGCCAGCAGCCAAGCAACGGGAGGGCCCAGTGAGCAGTTCTTC. Its translation is CASSQATGGPSEQFF.

This clonotype was recorded many times. V usage is TRBV5-8 and J usage is TRBJ1-1; possible D gene TRBD1, 6 bases. CDR1 and CDR2 from the germline V gene are SGHTS and YDEGEE. The germline V and J ends were trimmed by 2 bases and 6 bases, with 11 bases remaining between them. This CDR3 is built from 13 residues. The CDR3 bases are TGTGCCAGCAGCTTTGACAGGTATGCTGAAGCTTTCTTT. Residues: CASSFDRYAEAFF. Drawing the rest from reference TRBV5-8 and TRBJ1-1, the complete variable domain is EAGVTQSPTHLIKTRGQQATLRCSPISGHTSVYWYQQALGLGLQFLLWYDEGEERNRGNFPPRFSGRQFPNYSSELNVNALELEDSALYLCASSFDRYAEAFFGQGTRLTVV.

This sequence joins TRBV15 and TRBJ2-1, with 9 positions matching TRBD2. Germline V lookup: CDR1 LNHNV, CDR2 YYDKDF (reference sequence). V lost 0 bases and J lost 1; bases outside the gene matches: 7. The CDR3 has 18 residues. CDR3 residues: CATSRDSRLAGSYNEQFF. DNA of the CDR3: TGTGCCACCAGCAGAGACTCCCGTCTAGCGGGGTCCTACAATGAGCAGTTCTTC.

In this sample, this clonotype turned up many times. The rearrangement links TRBV2 to TRBJ2-3, with 15 bases that match TRBD2. The CDR3 is 15 amino acids. Trimming took 1 base from V and 14 from J; bases not matched to a gene: 7. Germline CDR1 SNHLY, CDR2 FYNNEI. CDR3 protein: CASSEERTSGRVLYF. The CDR3 coding sequence is TGTGCCAGCAGTGAAGAAAGGACTAGCGGGAGGGTATTGTATTTT.

The rearrangement links TRBV3-1 to TRBJ1-6, with 11 bases lining up with TRBD1. There are 17 residues in the CDR3. The germline gives CDR1 LGHDT, CDR2 YNNKEL (reference sequence). V lost 5 bases and J lost 4; bases outside the gene matches: 7. This chain's CDR3 is CASSFSGQGAYNSPLHF. CDR3 sequence (DNA): TGTGCCAGCAGCTTTTCCGGACAGGGGGCATATAATTCACCCCTCCACTTT.

The chain combines TRBV7-8 with TRBJ2-3; D not resolved. The germline gives CDR1 SGHVS, CDR2 FQNEAQ. This CDR3 has 16 amino acids. Deletions cut 0 bases from V and 4 bases from J, with 14 bases between. The CDR3 sequence: CASSLARQSRADTQYF. The CDR3 DNA is TGTGCCAGCAGCTTAGCACGCCAAAGTCGGGCAGATACGCAGTATTTT.

The count of this clonotype is one. It may be a read error: a sequence one base away is much more abundant. The V gene is TRBV3-1, the J gene TRBJ2-7; TRBD2 matches 12 bases. This CDR3 has 16 residues. The germline V gene encodes CDR1 LGHDT and CDR2 YNNKEL (reference sequence). V shed 1 base and J 6 bases; nucleotides not matched to a gene: 7. The CDR3 sequence: CASSQGGGLAGLEQYF. CDR3 sequence (DNA): TGTGCCAGCAGCCAAGGTGGAGGACTAGCGGGGCTCGAGCAGTACTTC.

The genes are TRBV4-3 and TRBJ1-6, with D possibly matching TRBD1 (5 bases). This CDR3 has 15 amino acids. V was pared by 0 bases and J by 11 bases, with 14 bases between. Germline-derived CDR1 and CDR2 are LGHNA and YSLEER. In DNA form, the CDR3 reads TGCGCCAGCAGCCAAGACCGACAGCCTAGTCCACCCCTCCACTTT. Protein: CASSQDRQPSPPLHF.

This clonotype was found a few times. The chain recombines TRBV5-4 with TRBJ1-2; weak D call: TRBD1 (6 bases). The CDR3 is 15 amino acids. CDR1 SGHNT and CDR2 YYREEE come from the germline V gene (reference sequence). The V and J ends lost 4 bases and 1 base respectively, with 14 bases between them. CDR3 sequence: CASSTETGLNYGYTF. The DNA of the CDR3 is TGTGCCAGCAGCACTGAGACAGGCCTTAACTATGGCTACACCTTC.

The chain has TRBV2 and TRBJ2-7; D is ambiguous. V was pared by 7 bases and J by 1 base, with 17 bases between. CDR1 and CDR2 (germline): SNHLY, FYNNEI. The CDR3 consists of 15 residues. In DNA, the CDR3 is TGTGCCAGCACTACCAACCCTGGCGTTTCCTACGAGCAGTACTTC. Translated, it gives CASTTNPGVSYEQYF.

The chain links TRBV27 to TRBJ1-1; D not resolved. Per the germline V gene, CDR1 is MNHEY and CDR2 is SMNVEV (reference sequence). Trimming removed 2 bases at V and 0 bases at J, with 10 bases between. This CDR3 region has 15 residues. CDR3 residues: CASSLRVPMNTEAFF. In nucleotides, the CDR3 is TGTGCCAGCAGTTTAAGGGTCCCCATGAACACTGAAGCTTTCTTT.

This clonotype was recorded many times. This chain links TRBV7-3 with TRBJ2-5, with a possible D match to TRBD2 (7 bases). Germline V lookup: CDR1 SGHTA, CDR2 FQGTGA. The CDR3 length is 14 residues. V lost 2 bases and J lost 5, with 12 bases in between. CDR3 loop: CASSLRGARETQYF. The CDR3 DNA reads TGTGCCAGCAGCTTACGGGGGGCGAGGGAGACCCAGTACTTC.

V usage is TRBV6-1 and J usage is TRBJ1-2, with a weak D call TRBD1 (5 bases). V lost 1 base to trimming and J lost 7 bases, with 10 bases between them. This CDR3 has 13 residues. Germline CDR1 MNHNS, CDR2 SASEGT. The chain's CDR3 is CASSEGRDFGYTF. As DNA, the CDR3 is TGTGCCAGCAGTGAAGGGAGGGACTTTGGCTACACCTTC.

This clonotype showed up many times. This chain links TRBV3-1 with TRBJ2-1; 9 bases are a match to TRBD2. The CDR3 extends over 15 amino acids. Losses at the gene ends were 1 base for V and 7 bases for J; bases not matched to a gene: 5. The germline gives CDR1 LGHDT, CDR2 YNNKEL (reference sequence). The CDR3 loop is CASSQAAGGGNEQFF. The CDR3 coding sequence is TGTGCCAGCAGCCAAGCAGCGGGGGGCGGGAATGAGCAGTTCTTC.

This clonotype was recorded a few times. The V call is TRBV29-1, the J call TRBJ2-6; D gene unclear. Trimming removed 4 bases at V and 0 bases at J, with 10 bases between. The CDR3 is 15 residues long. Germline V gives CDR1 SQVTM, CDR2 ANQGSEA. CDR3 sequence reads: CSVGSAFSGANVLTF. The CDR3 coding sequence is TGCAGCGTTGGGTCCGCCTTCTCTGGGGCCAACGTCCTGACTTTC.